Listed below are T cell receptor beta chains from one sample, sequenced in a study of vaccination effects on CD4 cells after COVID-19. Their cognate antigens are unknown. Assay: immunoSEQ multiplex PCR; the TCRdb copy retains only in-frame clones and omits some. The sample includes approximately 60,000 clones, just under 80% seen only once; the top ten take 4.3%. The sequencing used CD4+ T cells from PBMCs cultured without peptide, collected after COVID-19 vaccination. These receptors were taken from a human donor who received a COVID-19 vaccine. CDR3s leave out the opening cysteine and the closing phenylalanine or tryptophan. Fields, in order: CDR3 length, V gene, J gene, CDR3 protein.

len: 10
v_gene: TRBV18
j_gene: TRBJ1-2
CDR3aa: ASSRQGTGYT

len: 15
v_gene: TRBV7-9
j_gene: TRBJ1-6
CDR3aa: ASSTSGTGGWNSPLH

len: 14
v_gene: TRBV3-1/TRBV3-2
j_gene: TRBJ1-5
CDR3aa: ASSPKRGLINQPQH

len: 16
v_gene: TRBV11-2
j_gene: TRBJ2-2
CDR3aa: ASTSPGGWRANTGELF

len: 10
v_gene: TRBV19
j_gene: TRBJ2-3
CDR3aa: ASSTGTDTQY

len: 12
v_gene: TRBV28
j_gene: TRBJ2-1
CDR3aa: ASLVSGSRDEQF

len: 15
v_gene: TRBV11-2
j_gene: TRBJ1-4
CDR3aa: ASSLRAGLATNEKLF

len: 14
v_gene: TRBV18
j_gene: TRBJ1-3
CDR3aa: ASSPRTVTSGNTIY

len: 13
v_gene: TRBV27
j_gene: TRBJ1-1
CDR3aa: ASSLSGAINTEAF

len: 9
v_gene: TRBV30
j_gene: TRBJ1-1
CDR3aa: AWSSLGEAF

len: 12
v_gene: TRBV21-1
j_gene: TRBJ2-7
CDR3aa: ASSGGATPYEQY

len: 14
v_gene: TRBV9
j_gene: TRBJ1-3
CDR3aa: ASSVTDRGSWNTIY

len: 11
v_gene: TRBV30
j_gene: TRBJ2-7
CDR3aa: AWKLAGRYEQY

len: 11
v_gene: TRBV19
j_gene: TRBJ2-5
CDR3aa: ASTPTGAETQY

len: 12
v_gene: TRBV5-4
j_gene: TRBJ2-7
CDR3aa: ASSPTGGAAEQY

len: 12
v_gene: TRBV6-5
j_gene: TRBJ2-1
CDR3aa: ASNRDRGMDEQF

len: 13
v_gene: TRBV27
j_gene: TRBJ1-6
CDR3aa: ASSSGSSYNSPLH

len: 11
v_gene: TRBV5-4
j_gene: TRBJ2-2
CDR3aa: ASSGTSTGELF

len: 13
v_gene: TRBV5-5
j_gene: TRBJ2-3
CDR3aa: ASSSLTPSTDTQY

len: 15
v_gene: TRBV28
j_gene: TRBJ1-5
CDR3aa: ASSILAGTGNNQPQH

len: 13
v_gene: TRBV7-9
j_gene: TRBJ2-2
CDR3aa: ASSWTSGNTGELF

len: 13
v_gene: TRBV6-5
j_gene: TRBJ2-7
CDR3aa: ASSSLGQGEGEQY

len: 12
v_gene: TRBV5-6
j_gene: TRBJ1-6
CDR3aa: ASSLDPINSPLH

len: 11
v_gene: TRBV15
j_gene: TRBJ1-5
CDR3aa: ATSRASDQPQH